Given below is one TCR beta chain in context. The sample originates from a study of tumor-infiltrating lymphocytes in localized non-small cell lung cancer. Study-wide background: Each patient gave resected tumor and non-adjacent uninvolved lung tissue.

Repertoires were generated with immunoSEQ multiplex PCR, while TCRdb's copy carries only in-frame clones and drops some. The sample contains some 10,000 clones, around 80% of which appear only once. J lost 1 base, V lost 3 bases, and 1 base had no gene match. Germline values: CDR1 MDHEN, CDR2 SYDVKM. The CDR3 has 14 amino acids. The chain has TRBV28 and TRBJ1-1; 8 nucleotides match TRBD1. Sequencing was carried out using uninvolved lung tissue not adjacent to the tumor. The TCR comes from a human donor with non-small cell lung cancer. The CDR3 sequence is CASSFDRGNTEAFF. In DNA form, the CDR3 reads TGTGCCAGCAGTTTTGACAGGGGGAACACTGAAGCTTTCTTT. The whole variable domain, filled in from reference TRBV28 and TRBJ1-1, reads DVKVTQSSRYLVKRTGEKVFLECVQDMDHENMFWYRQDPGLGLRLIYFSYDVKMKEKGDIPEGYSVSREKKERFSLILESASTNQTSMYLCASSFDRGNTEAFFGQGTRLTVV.